The text below deals with one TCR beta chain. No antigen is known for it. One base away there is no much larger clone; base qualities are not given. TCR beta CDR3 regions were sequenced from DNA using the immunoSEQ Assay. The original methods were these. To compute T cell density, TCR beta template counts were normalized to usable DNA, which was estimated by amplifying housekeeping genes. Richness was estimated with the preseqR package, extrapolating to 400,000 templates for PBMC samples and 120,000 templates for tissue samples. Clonality was defined by subtracting Pielou's evenness from one. Tissue-enriched TCRs were identified through differential abundance testing performed on productive amino-acid clonotypes, with a minimum total count of 5 and an alpha of 0.1. The Jaccard Index and the Morisita Overlap Index were used to quantify repertoire overlap between compartments. GLIPH grouped TCR beta CDR3s together with public tetramer-defined viral CDR3s, and a viral motif had to include at least three viral sequences and also show V-gene enrichment. In its TCRdb copy, this immuneACCESS table keeps in-frame sequences only and misses some clones. Where compared with another copy, unresolved V genes explain less than half of these, and the others have no known cause. V and J calls and clone size are those listed in that table; D and trimming were worked out from the DNA. The sample table contains thousands of clones; only one count was recorded for approximately 24% of them. The top ten clonotypes cover 14% to 15% of the sample.

These data belong to a study of T cells in localized non-small cell lung cancer (dated by TCRdb to 2018 to 2021). In the study overall: T cell repertoires of 236 early-stage NSCLC patients were analyzed, with tumors being compared against uninvolved tumor-adjacent lungs. All 250 or so NSCLC patients in the cohort were treatment-naive and had localized lung tumors that were resected. A mean age of around 66 years was recorded for the NSCLC patients, of whom 120 to 150 were male and about 100 were female.

V has 6 bases trimmed and J has 7 bases trimmed; junction bases matching no gene number 9. According to the germline V gene, CDR1 reads SNHLY and CDR2 reads FYNNEI. Its CDR3 holds 15 amino acids, cysteine through phenylalanine. This entry keeps only the CDR3 DNA: 45 bases, framed from base 1. The investigation overall reported the following: Multi-region tumor sequencing was not performed, so intratumor heterogeneity could not be excluded. Longer overall survival was associated with higher T cell density in blood, whereas shorter survival was associated with higher clonality in adjacent lung. The highest T cell clonality was observed in uninvolved tumor-adjacent lung, where clonality exceeded that of tumor, suggesting that antigenic responses were more focused in uninvolved tumor-adjacent lung. Because of the exploratory design, TCR variables were selected using unadjusted p-values without false-discovery rate correction. A median of 57 of the top 100 tumor clones were detected in paired uninvolved adjacent lung, and some 30 of these tumor clones were also found among the top 100 clones of the paired uninvolved adjacent lung.

Uninvolved adjacent lung was obtained at least 2 cm from the tumor margin, and the absence of atypia was confirmed by two independent pathologists. At diagnosis, tumor, uninvolved tumor-adjacent lung and peripheral blood were collected and then preserved as a mix of FFPE and fresh-frozen material. The material was normal lung tissue next to the tumor, obtained before any cancer treatment. The sequence joins TRBV2 to TRBJ2-2; 9 junctional bases match TRBD2. The TCR sequence derives from a male donor at least 60 years old with stage I lung adenocarcinoma. The nucleotides read TGTGCCAGCAGCGTCCTTAGCGGGGGTGGCGGGGAGCTGTTTTTT. Its product reads: CASSVLSGGGGELFF.